The 20 T cell receptor beta chains below all came from one sample that was sequenced in a study of identical twins. From the 5' RACE reads, TCRdb called clonotypes with MiXCR, one entry per CDR3 protein. This sample carries roughly 700,000 distinct CDR3 sequences, 8% to 9% of them seen once, and the ten largest clones take 0.98%. The data were also submitted as part of a second study, on yellow fever vaccine responses in identical twins.

Sequences were obtained from PBMCs. The source is a woman between 18 and 29 years old in good health.

This rearrangement joins TRBV20-1 to TRBJ1-1, with D unresolved. Trimming cost V 2 bases and J 7 bases, with 14 bases left between them. This CDR3 region has 13 residues. CDR1 DFQATT and CDR2 SNEGSKA come from the germline V gene (reference sequence). The CDR3 nucleotides read TGCAGTGCTAGAAGGCGTAAAAAGGATGAAGCTTTCTTT. Its translation: CSARRRKKDEAFF.

This clonotype was observed once. For the CDR3, the DNA is TGTGCCAGCAGCTTCACGGGGGGCTACGAGGAGCAGTTCTTC. It translates to CASSFTGGYEEQFF. The gene calls are TRBV7-6 and TRBJ2-1; D might be TRBD2 (7 bases). This CDR3 spans 14 amino acids. Trimming stripped 3 bases from V and 10 bases from J, with 16 bases between. The germline gives CDR1 SGHVS, CDR2 FNYEAQ.

The chain employs TRBV11-2 and TRBJ2-5, with D unresolved. CDR1 is SGHAT and CDR2 is FQNNGV in the germline V gene. The CDR3 sequence is 12 residues long. Deletions cut 5 bases from V and 7 bases from J, with 11 bases between. The CDR3 loop is CASSPSSWTQYF. DNA of the CDR3: TGTGCCAGCAGCCCGAGCTCGTGGACCCAGTACTTC.

This clonotype came up a few times. The genes are TRBV6-5 and TRBJ1-6; D may be TRBD1 (5 bases). The V gene's germline CDR1 is MNHEY and CDR2 SVGAGI. V was trimmed by 0 bases and J by 10 bases, leaving 16 bases between them. The CDR3 runs 16 residues. Here the CDR3 reads CASSYSGALSESPLHF. CDR3 DNA: TGTGCCAGCAGTTACTCTGGGGCTCTTTCGGAATCACCCCTCCACTTT.

This clonotype occurred a few times. The chain joins TRBV11-2 to TRBJ2-7; D is perhaps TRBD1 or TRBD2 (5 bases each). Germline V gene data show CDR1 as SGHAT and CDR2 as FQNNGV. V lost 3 bases and J 2 bases, leaving 14 bases between the germline ends. This CDR3 spans 15 amino acids. The CDR3, as DNA: TGTGCCAGCAGCTTCTTAGGGACGCTAACCTACGAGCAGTACTTC. It specifies CASSFLGTLTYEQYF.

The sample holds many counts of this clonotype. The chain joins TRBV12-3 or TRBV12-4 to TRBJ1-5; unclear D gene. The V gene lost 2 bases and the J gene lost 1 base, with 3 bases spanning the gap. CDR3 length equals 13 residues. The CDR3 reads CASSLPSNQPQHF. The CDR3 coding sequence is TGTGCCAGCAGTTTACCCAGCAATCAGCCCCAGCATTTT.

V usage is TRBV4-2 and J usage is TRBJ1-2, with 8 nucleotides matching TRBD1. Germline V gene lookup returns CDR1 LGHNA and CDR2 YNFKEQ. The junction had 2 bases not matched to a gene; V was cut back by 1 base and J by 10 bases. The CDR3 is 12 amino acids. CDR3 sequence reads: CASSQGQGAYTF. The DNA for the CDR3 is TGTGCCAGCAGCCAAGGGCAGGGGGCCTACACCTTC.

Turning to this clonotype: One junction end does not reproduce the germline sequence, and a read error may be involved. This rearrangement joins TRBV7-7 to TRBJ2-5; 11 bases align to TRBD1. Germline CDR1 SSHAT, CDR2 FNYEAQ (reference sequence). The CDR3 sequence is 15 residues long. The CDR3 nucleotides are TGTGCTAGCAGCTTATCCGGGACAGGGGGAGAGACCCAGTACTTC. This sequence encodes CASSLSGTGGETQYF.

The chain is built from TRBV20-1 and TRBJ2-7; TRBD2 agrees at 9 bases. CDR1 and CDR2 from the germline V gene are DFQATT and SNEGSKA (reference sequence). V shed 6 bases and J 0 bases; nucleotides not matched to a gene: 3. The CDR3 runs to 13 residues. CDR3 nucleotides: TGCAGTGCCTCTAGCGGGGCCTCCTACGAGCAGTACTTC. Translation: CSASSGASYEQYF.

CDR3 nucleotides: TGTGCTAGTGGTTTGGTTCCCGGGGAGCTGTTTTTT. It is translated as CASGLVPGELFF. This chain uses TRBV12-5 with TRBJ2-2; D is uncertain. Germline V gives CDR1 LGHNT, CDR2 FRNRAP. The CDR3 is 12 amino acids. Trimming took 0 bases from V and 6 from J, leaving 2 bases between them.

This clonotype was counted only a few times. The genes are TRBV6-2 or TRBV6-3 and TRBJ2-3, with D possibly matching TRBD2 (5 bases). CDR3 size: 16 residues. V was clipped by 4 bases and J by 5 bases, with 19 bases between them. Germline V lookup: CDR1 MNHEY, CDR2 SVGEGT. The CDR3, as DNA: TGTGCCAGCAGTTCGCCAGCGGAACCGTTGGGAGATACGCAGTATTTT. Its protein is CASSSPAEPLGDTQYF.

The sample holds many counts of this clonotype. The chain is built from TRBV7-2 and TRBJ1-4; no definite D call. CDR3 length equals 15 residues. The ends were cut back, 5 bases at V and 5 bases at J, with 15 bases in the middle. CDR1 is SGHTA, CDR2 FQGNSA, per germline. As DNA, the CDR3 is TGTGCCAGCAGCCGATCCCCCGCCGGAAATGAAAAACTGTTTTTT. Translating it yields CASSRSPAGNEKLFF.

At least ten counts were recorded for this clonotype. The gene calls are TRBV7-9 and TRBJ1-4, with TRBD1 matching 7 bases. The ends lost 8 bases at V and 3 bases at J; junction bases unmatched: 9. The CDR3 covers 15 residues. Germline CDR1 and CDR2: SEHNR and FQNEAQ (reference sequence). The CDR3 region has the DNA TGTGCCAGCGGGCAGGGGACAGTAGCTAATGAAAAACTGTTTTTT. Translated: CASGQGTVANEKLFF.

This clonotype was seen a few times. The genes are TRBV19 and TRBJ2-2, with 10 bases lining up with TRBD1. Losses at the gene ends were 7 bases for V and 1 base for J; bases not matched to a gene: 3. This CDR3 has 15 residues. Germline lookup yields CDR1 LNHDA and CDR2 SQIVND (reference sequence). The CDR3 nucleotides are TGTGCCAGTAAAGGGACAGGGGAGAACACCGGGGAGCTGTTTTTT. This codes for CASKGTGENTGELFF.

CDR3 in DNA: TGTGCCAGACTCGTGGCCAGCAAATCGGTATCAACTAATGAAAAACTGTTTTTT. It is translated as CARLVASKSVSTNEKLFF. The chain combines TRBV11-1 with TRBJ1-4; D gene uncertain. V lost 9 bases to trimming and J lost 0 bases, with 23 bases between them. Germline loops: CDR1 SGHAT, CDR2 FQDESV (reference sequence). The CDR3 is 18 residues long.

This clonotype was recorded many times. This sequence joins TRBV5-1 and TRBJ2-1; tentatively, D is TRBD1 or TRBD2 (5 bases each). CDR1 and CDR2 from the germline V gene are SGHRS and YFSETQ. V lost 4 bases and J 4 bases, leaving 15 bases between the germline ends. CDR3 size: 15 residues. The DNA for the CDR3 is TGCGCCAGCAGCACCTCCGGGACCACGTACAATGAGCAGTTCTTC. Translating it yields CASSTSGTTYNEQFF.

This chain joins TRBV24-1 and TRBJ2-5; D may be TRBD2 (5 bases). This CDR3 comprises 13 residues. Trimming took off 5 bases at V and 5 bases at J, with 11 bases between the two ends. Germline-derived CDR1 and CDR2 are KGHDR and SFDVKD. The CDR3 region has the DNA TGTGCCACCAGTGTGGCGGGTAGGGAGACCCAGTACTTC. This translates into CATSVAGRETQYF.

The J gene is TRBJ2-3, the V gene TRBV4-3, with 9 positions matching TRBD1. V was pared by 5 bases and J by 5 bases, with 14 bases of the junction left unmatched. The CDR3 runs to 17 residues. In germline, CDR1 is LGHNA, CDR2 YSLEER. The CDR3 sequence is CASSKTHRGHLGDTQYF. CDR3 coding DNA: TGCGCCAGCAGCAAGACGCACAGGGGGCATTTAGGAGATACGCAGTATTTT.

This clonotype appeared a few times. The chain carries TRBV7-9 and TRBJ1-1; D possibly corresponds to TRBD1 (5 bases). This CDR3 is 12 amino acids long. Germline V gene sequence: CDR1 SEHNR, CDR2 FQNEAQ (reference sequence). V lost 5 bases to trimming and J lost 13 bases, with 17 bases between them. The CDR3 nucleotides are TGTGCCAGCAGCCCCGCAGGGCCCGAGGGTTTCTTT. Translated, it gives CASSPAGPEGFF. The variable domain in full, with the rest retrieved from reference TRBV7-9 and TRBJ1-1, is DTGVSQNPRHKITKRGQNVTFRCDPISEHNRLYWYRQTLGQGPEFLTYFQNEAQLEKSRLLSDRFSAERPKGSFSTLEIQRTEQGDSAMYLCASSPAGPEGFFGQGTRLTVV.

Ten or more counts support this clonotype. The rearrangement uses TRBV20-1 and TRBJ2-7; the D is unclear. This CDR3 has 13 residues. Germline lookup yields CDR1 DFQATT and CDR2 SNEGSKA (reference sequence). With 6 bases removed from V and 6 bases from J, the gap between germline ends came to 18 bases. The CDR3 spells CSAPSSTLFEQYF. CDR3 coding DNA: TGCAGTGCCCCTAGTAGTACGCTTTTCGAGCAGTACTTC.